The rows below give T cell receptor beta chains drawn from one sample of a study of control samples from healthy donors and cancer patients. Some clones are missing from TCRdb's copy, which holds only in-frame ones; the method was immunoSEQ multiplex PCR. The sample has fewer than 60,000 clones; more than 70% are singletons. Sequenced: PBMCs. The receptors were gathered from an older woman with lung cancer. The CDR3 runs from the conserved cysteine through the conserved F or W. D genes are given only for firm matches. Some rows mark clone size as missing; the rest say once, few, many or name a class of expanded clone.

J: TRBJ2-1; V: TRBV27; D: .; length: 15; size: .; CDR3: CASTQSVGSNNEQFF; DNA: TGTGCCAGCACTCAGTCGGTCGGGAGCAACAATGAGCAGTTCTTC
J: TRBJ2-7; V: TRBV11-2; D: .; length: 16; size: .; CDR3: CASSLDGDQGSAEQYF; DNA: TGTGCCAGCAGCTTAGATGGGGACCAAGGGTCGGCCGAGCAGTACTTC
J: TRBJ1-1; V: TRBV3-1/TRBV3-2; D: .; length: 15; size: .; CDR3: CASSQDYQGSSEAFF; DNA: TGTGCCAGCAGCCAAGATTACCAGGGGTCAAGTGAAGCTTTCTTT
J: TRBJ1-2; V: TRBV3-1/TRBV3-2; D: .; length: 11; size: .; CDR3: CASSQEFGYTF; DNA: TGTGCCAGCAGCCAAGAGTTTGGCTACACCTTC
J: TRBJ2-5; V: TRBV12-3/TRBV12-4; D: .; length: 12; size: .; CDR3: CASSALQETQYF; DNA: TGTGCCAGCAGCGCGCTTCAAGAGACCCAGTACTTC
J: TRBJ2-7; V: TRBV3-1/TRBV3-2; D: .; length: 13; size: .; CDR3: CASSLGISYEQYF; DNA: TGTGCCAGCAGCCTGGGGATCTCCTACGAGCAGTACTTC
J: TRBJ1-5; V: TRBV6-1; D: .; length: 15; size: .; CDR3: CASSEISGNHQPQHF; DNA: TGTGCCAGCAGTGAGATCTCAGGGAATCATCAGCCCCAGCATTTT
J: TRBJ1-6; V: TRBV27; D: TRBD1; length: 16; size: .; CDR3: CASSFAGTALNSPLHF; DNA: TGTGCCAGCAGTTTTGCCGGGACAGCACTTAATTCACCCCTCCACTTT
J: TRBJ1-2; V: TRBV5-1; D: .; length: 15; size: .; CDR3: CASSLTQAGNYGYTF; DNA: TGCGCCAGCAGCTTAACCCAGGCAGGAAACTATGGCTACACCTTC
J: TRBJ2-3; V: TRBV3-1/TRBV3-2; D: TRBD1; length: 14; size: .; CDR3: CASSLTGGGDTQYF; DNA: TGTGCCAGCAGCCTGACAGGGGGCGGAGATACGCAGTATTTT
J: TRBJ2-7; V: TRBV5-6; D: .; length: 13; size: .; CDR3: CASSYLQVYEQYF; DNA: TGTGCCAGCAGTTACCTACAAGTCTACGAGCAGTACTTC
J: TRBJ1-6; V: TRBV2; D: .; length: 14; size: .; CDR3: CASGSDSYNSPLHF; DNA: TGTGCCAGCGGATCAGATTCCTATAATTCACCCCTCCACTTT
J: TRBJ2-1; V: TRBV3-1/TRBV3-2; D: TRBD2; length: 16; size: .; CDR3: CASSQERGAEYNEQFF; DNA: TGTGCCAGCAGCCAAGAGCGGGGGGCTGAATACAATGAGCAGTTCTTC
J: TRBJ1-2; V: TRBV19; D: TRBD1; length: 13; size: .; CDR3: CASSENRGTGYTF; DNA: TGTGCCAGTAGCGAAAACAGGGGGACTGGCTACACCTTC
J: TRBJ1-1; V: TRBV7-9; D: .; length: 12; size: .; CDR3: CASSWDNTEAFF; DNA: TGTGCCAGCAGCTGGGACAATACTGAAGCTTTCTTT
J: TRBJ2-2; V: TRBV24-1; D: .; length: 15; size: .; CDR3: CATSGLAVGTGELFF; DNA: TGTGCCACCAGTGGTTTAGCAGTAGGCACCGGGGAGCTGTTTTTT
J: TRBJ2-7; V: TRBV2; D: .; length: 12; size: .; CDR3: CASTLTRNEQYF; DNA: TGTGCCAGCACCTTGACCCGGAACGAGCAGTACTTC
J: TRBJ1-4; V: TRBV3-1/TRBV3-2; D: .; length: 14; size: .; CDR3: CASSPLGGREKLFF; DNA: TGTGCCAGCAGCCCCTTAGGAGGGCGCGAAAAACTGTTTTTT
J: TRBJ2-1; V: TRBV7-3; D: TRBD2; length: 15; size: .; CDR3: CASSLDRGGYNEQFF; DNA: TGTGCCAGCAGCTTAGATCGGGGGGGCTACAATGAGCAGTTCTTC
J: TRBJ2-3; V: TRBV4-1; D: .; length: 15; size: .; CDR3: CASSQTGPTRETQYF; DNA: TGCGCCAGCAGCCAGACGGGACCAACCCGGGAAACGCAGTATTTT
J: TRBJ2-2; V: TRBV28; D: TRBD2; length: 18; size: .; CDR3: CASSFWGLAGGRTGELFF; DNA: TGTGCCAGCAGTTTCTGGGGACTAGCGGGAGGCCGGACCGGGGAGCTGTTTTTT
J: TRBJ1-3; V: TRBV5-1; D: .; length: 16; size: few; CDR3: CASSWRDTSSGNTIYF; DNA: TGCGCCAGCAGCTGGCGGGACACCAGCTCTGGAAACACCATATATTTT
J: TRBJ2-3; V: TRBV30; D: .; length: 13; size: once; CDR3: CAWSLGATDTQYF; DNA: TGTGCCTGGAGTCTGGGGGCCACAGATACGCAGTATTTT
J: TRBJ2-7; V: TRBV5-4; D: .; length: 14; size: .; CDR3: CASSLASGLNEQYF; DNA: TGTGCCAGCAGCTTGGCGTCGGGGCTTAACGAGCAGTACTTC
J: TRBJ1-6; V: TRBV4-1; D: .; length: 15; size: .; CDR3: CASSPPTGFNSPLHF; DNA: TGCGCCAGCAGCCCGCCGACAGGTTTCAATTCACCCCTCCACTTT
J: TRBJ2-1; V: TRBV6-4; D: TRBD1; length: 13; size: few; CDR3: CASSVDRGDEQFF; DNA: TGTGCCAGCAGTGTTGACAGGGGCGATGAGCAGTTCTTC
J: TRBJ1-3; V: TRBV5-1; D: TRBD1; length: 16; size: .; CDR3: CASSRPQGAGGNTIYF; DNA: TGCGCCAGCAGCCGACCACAGGGGGCCGGTGGAAACACCATATATTTT
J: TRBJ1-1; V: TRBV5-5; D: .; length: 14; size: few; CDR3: CASSLLTVYTEAFF; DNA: TGTGCCAGCAGCTTACTGACAGTGTACACTGAAGCTTTCTTT
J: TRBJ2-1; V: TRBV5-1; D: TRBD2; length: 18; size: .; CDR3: CASSLAMVGGGPGNEQFF; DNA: TGCGCCAGCAGCTTGGCCATGGTGGGGGGAGGGCCGGGAAATGAGCAGTTCTTC
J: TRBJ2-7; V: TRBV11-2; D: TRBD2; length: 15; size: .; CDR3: CASSQGLAGSYEQYF; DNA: TGTGCCAGCAGCCAGGGACTAGCGGGATCCTACGAGCAGTACTTC